The 27 T cell receptor beta chains given below trace back to one sample, sequenced in a study of cytotoxic CD8 clonotypes in ibrutinib-treated CLL. Sequencing used immunoSEQ multiplex PCR; TCRdb keeps in-frame clones, though not all of them. This sample yields about 300,000 clones, of which approximately 76% are seen a single time; approximately 5.6% belongs to the top ten. The specimen was PBMCs, collected at disease progression, from a patient treated with ibrutinib. Receptor source: a human donor with chronic lymphocytic leukemia.

The V call is TRBV6-6, the J call TRBJ2-2; D call uncertain. Germline values: CDR1 MNHNY, CDR2 SVGAGI (reference sequence). Trimming shortened V by 4 bases and J by 9 bases, and 9 bases separated the two germline ends. This CDR3 has 12 amino acids. CDR3 bases: TGTGCCAGCAGTTCGGAGTTACGGGAGCTGTTTTTT. Protein: CASSSELRELFF.

The chain employs TRBV7-3 and TRBJ2-2; D possibly corresponds to TRBD1 (6 bases). The V end lost 5 bases, the J end lost 9 bases, and 16 bases lay between the germline ends. CDR3 length: 14 amino acids. The germline CDR1 and CDR2 sequences are SGHTA and FQGTGA. CDR3 region: CASSPLGQSRELFF. Written as DNA, the CDR3 is TGTGCCAGCAGCCCCCTAGGACAGTCCCGGGAGCTGTTTTTT.

This rearrangement joins TRBV6-4 to TRBJ2-1; 12 positions match TRBD2. This CDR3 has 17 residues. The trim removed 7 bases at V and 7 bases at J, leaving 14 bases unmatched. Germline-derived CDR1 and CDR2 are MRHNA and SNTAGT. The CDR3 here is CASNRLAGDLVWNEQFF. Written as DNA, the CDR3 is TGTGCCAGCAATCGACTAGCGGGAGATCTCGTTTGGAATGAGCAGTTCTTC.

V usage is TRBV15 and J usage is TRBJ2-1, with 10 bases matching TRBD2. CDR3 length: 18 amino acids. The ends lost 3 bases at V and 1 base at J; junction bases unmatched: 9. Germline V gene sequence: CDR1 LNHNV, CDR2 YYDKDF (reference sequence). The DNA for the CDR3 is TGTGCCACCAGCAGGACCCTAAGCGGGGGGGTATCCTACAATGAGCAGTTCTTC. Translation: CATSRTLSGGVSYNEQFF.

The rearrangement joins TRBV29-1 to TRBJ2-1, with D perhaps matching TRBD1 (6 bases). The CDR3 runs 15 residues. Germline CDR1 is SQVTM and CDR2 is ANQGSEA. Trimming took 4 bases from V and 0 from J, leaving 13 bases between them. The CDR3 here is CSVVVRDNSYNEQFF. Written as DNA, the CDR3 is TGCAGCGTTGTAGTGAGGGACAACTCCTACAATGAGCAGTTCTTC.

This clone was detected only a few times. This chain connects TRBV18 to TRBJ2-4; D is unresolved. The CDR3 has 16 residues. Germline CDR1 and CDR2: KGHSH and LQKENI. V lost 2 bases, J lost 1 base, and 12 bases lay in between. The CDR3 sequence is CASSPGPLEAKNIQYF. CDR3 coding DNA: TGTGCCAGCTCACCAGGACCCCTCGAGGCCAAAAACATTCAGTACTTC.

V gene TRBV6-5 combines with J gene TRBJ2-3, with 7 bases fitting TRBD2. The CDR3 is made up of 13 amino acids. CDR1 and CDR2 from the germline V gene are MNHEY and SVGAGI. Trimming at V came to 2 bases and at J to 6 bases, leaving 2 bases not matched to a gene. The CDR3 DNA follows: TGTGCCAGCAGTTACGTCGGGGGGGATACGCAGTATTTT. This codes for CASSYVGGDTQYF.

The V gene is TRBV28, the J gene TRBJ2-3, with 12 bases that match TRBD1. The V gene's germline CDR1 is MDHEN and CDR2 SYDVKM. V gave up 5 bases and J gave up 4 bases; unmatched junction bases: 7. The CDR3 totals 16 residues. The chain's CDR3 is CASSPSGTGGPDTQYF. In DNA form, the CDR3 reads TGTGCCAGCAGTCCCTCCGGGACAGGGGGCCCAGATACGCAGTATTTT. The full variable domain, its missing parts supplied by reference TRBV28 and TRBJ2-3, is DVKVTQSSRYLVKRTGEKVFLECVQDMDHENMFWYRQDPGLGLRLIYFSYDVKMKEKGDIPEGYSVSREKKERFSLILESASTNQTSMYLCASSPSGTGGPDTQYFGPGTRLTVL.

The chain has TRBV6-5 and TRBJ1-2, with D possibly being TRBD1 (5 bases). The CDR3 extends over 13 amino acids. Germline V CDR1 and CDR2: MNHEY, SVGAGI. Trimming took 0 bases from V and 8 from J, leaving 10 bases between them. CDR3 protein: CASSYSSDRGYTF. The DNA of the CDR3 is TGTGCCAGCAGTTACTCGAGTGACAGAGGCTACACCTTC.

This rearrangement joins TRBV21-1 to TRBJ1-5; TRBD1 is taken as the D call from the table, unchecked against the DNA. TRBV21-1 is a listed pseudogene. The length of the CDR3 is 18 residues. For the CDR3, the DNA is TGTGCCAGCAGCAAACCTACCCCCGACAGGGGACTAAATCAGCCCCAGCATTTT. This sequence encodes CASSKPTPDRGLNQPQHF.

This chain links TRBV4-1 with TRBJ1-4; tentative D call: TRBD1 (5 bases). This CDR3 comprises 16 residues. V shed 3 bases and J shed 5 bases, with 16 bases lying between them. The germline V gene has CDR1 MGHRA and CDR2 YSYEKL. In DNA, the CDR3 is TGCGCCAGCAGCCACCCGGGGGAGGGACGGAATGAAAAACTGTTTTTT. It encodes CASSHPGEGRNEKLFF.

CDR3 protein: CASSLVTGYEQYF. CDR3 nucleotide sequence: TGTGCCAGCAGCTTAGTTACAGGGTACGAGCAGTACTTC. The V and J genes are TRBV7-8 and TRBJ2-7; D might be TRBD1 (6 bases). Germline V gives CDR1 SGHVS, CDR2 FQNEAQ. Deletions cut 1 base from V and 4 bases from J, with 8 bases between. The CDR3 consists of 13 residues.

This clone was found a few times. V gene TRBV2 combines with J gene TRBJ2-7; D gene unclear. Germline lookup yields CDR1 SNHLY and CDR2 FYNNEI. Between the trimmed V and J ends, which lost 7 bases and 1 base, there was a span of 14 bases. The CDR3 covers 14 residues. The CDR3 nucleotides are TGTGCCAGCACCCCCGGAACGGGTTCCTACGAGCAGTACTTC. Translation gives CASTPGTGSYEQYF. Variable domain in full (rest from reference TRBV2 and TRBJ2-7): EPEVTQTPSHQVTQMGQEVILRCVPISNHLYFYWYRQILGQKVEFLVSFYNNEISEKSEIFDDQFSVERPDGSNFTLKIRSTKLEDSAMYFCASTPGTGSYEQYFGPGTRLTVT.

The sample holds one count of this clone. This chain links TRBV7-9 with TRBJ2-5; TRBD1 might be the D (5 bases). This CDR3 is built from 13 residues. Trimming removed 5 bases at V and 4 bases at J, with 11 bases between. Germline CDR1 reads SEHNR; CDR2 reads FQNEAQ (reference sequence). The CDR3 reads CASSPSGIETQYF. CDR3 coding DNA: TGTGCCAGCAGCCCCTCAGGGATAGAGACCCAGTACTTC.

The CDR3 spells CASSYGTGSSTEAFF. The DNA for the CDR3 is TGTGCCAGCAGTTACGGAACAGGGTCGAGCACTGAAGCTTTCTTT. This sequence joins TRBV6-5 and TRBJ1-1; a possible D gene is TRBD1 (6 bases). CDR1 is MNHEY and CDR2 is SVGAGI in the germline V gene. The CDR3 has 15 amino acids. Trimming pared 2 bases from V and 4 bases from J, leaving 14 bases between.

V is TRBV5-1 and J is TRBJ2-1; tentatively, D is TRBD2 (6 bases). The V end lost 1 base, the J end lost 10 bases, and 21 bases lay between the germline ends. The germline CDR1 and CDR2 sequences are SGHRS and YFSETQ. The CDR3 is 16 amino acids. CDR3 sequence: CASSLQGLGYNWEQFF. The CDR3 DNA reads TGCGCCAGCAGCTTGCAGGGACTCGGTTACAATTGGGAGCAGTTCTTC.

The rearrangement links TRBV27 to TRBJ1-2; D is unclear. V was shortened by 4 bases and J by 7 bases, with 10 bases between the two germline ends. CDR3 size: 12 residues. The germline CDR1 and CDR2 sequences are MNHEY and SMNVEV (reference sequence). The CDR3 DNA is TGTGCCAGCAGTTCCCTGACTGGTGGCTACACCTTC. Its translation: CASSSLTGGYTF.

V is TRBV10-3 and J is TRBJ2-6; D gene uncertain. V lost 5 bases and J lost 0, with 8 bases in between. The CDR3 spans 15 residues. Germline CDR1 ENHRY, CDR2 SYGVKD. The CDR3 region is CAISSKASGANVLTF. CDR3 coding DNA: TGTGCCATCAGTAGTAAGGCCTCTGGGGCCAACGTCCTGACTTTC.

V and J are TRBV6-6 and TRBJ1-2, with D perhaps TRBD1 (5 bases). CDR1 and CDR2 from the germline V gene are MNHNY and SVGAGI (reference sequence). Between the trimmed V and J ends, which lost 0 bases and 5 bases, there was a span of 13 bases. The CDR3 runs to 15 residues. CDR3 in amino acids: CASSYSGRDFYGYTF. In DNA, the CDR3 is TGTGCCAGCAGTTACTCAGGCAGGGACTTTTATGGCTACACCTTC.

This clone was picked up a small number of times. The chain recombines TRBV28 with TRBJ2-2; TRBD2 might be the D (5 bases). Per germline, CDR1 MDHEN and CDR2 SYDVKM. The CDR3 totals 14 residues. Trimming cost V 8 bases and J 0 bases, with 10 bases left between them. CDR3 DNA: TGTGCCAGCTGTAGACTAACGAACACCGGGGAGCTGTTTTTT. Translating it yields CASCRLTNTGELFF.

This chain connects TRBV4-3 to TRBJ1-2, with D maybe TRBD1 (6 bases). Trimming removed 0 bases at V and 6 bases at J, with 14 bases between. The CDR3 is 15 amino acids. From germline, CDR1 is LGHNA and CDR2 YSLEER. CDR3 sequence: CASSQEQGTRDGYTF. In DNA, the CDR3 is TGCGCCAGCAGCCAAGAGCAGGGGACTAGGGATGGCTACACCTTC.

V and J are TRBV6-6 and TRBJ2-7, with 12 bases that match TRBD1. Germline V gives CDR1 MNHNY, CDR2 SVGAGI (reference sequence). Trimming cost V 9 bases and J 7 bases; bases outside gene matches: 10. The CDR3 has 14 amino acids. CDR3 residues: CASTPGQGAYEQYF. The CDR3 nucleotides are TGTGCCAGTACCCCGGGACAGGGGGCTTATGAGCAGTACTTC.

The chain joins TRBV5-4 to TRBJ2-7; the D is unclear. Trimming took 2 bases from V and 6 from J, leaving 9 bases between them. Per germline, CDR1 SGHNT and CDR2 YYREEE (reference sequence). This CDR3 is built from 12 residues. Here the CDR3 reads CASSLRTGEQYF. CDR3 sequence (DNA): TGTGCCAGCAGCTTACGGACGGGCGAGCAGTACTTC.

The CDR3 spells CASRTLAGGRKEQFF. The CDR3 DNA reads TGTGCCAGCAGGACACTAGCGGGGGGGCGTAAGGAGCAGTTCTTC. The chain recombines TRBV6-5 with TRBJ2-1; 13 bases are a match to TRBD2. This CDR3 contains 15 residues. Germline CDR1 reads MNHEY; CDR2 reads SVGAGI. V lost 6 bases, J lost 10 bases, and 9 bases stayed unmatched.

The gene calls are TRBV6-5 and TRBJ1-1; 7 bases agree with TRBD1. The CDR3 runs to 13 residues. Germline V gene data show CDR1 as MNHEY and CDR2 as SVGAGI. The J segment lost 3 bases and the V segment lost 5 bases, leaving 3 bases of the junction unmatched. CDR3 nucleotide sequence: TGTGCCAGCAGTCGACAGGGATACACTGAAGCTTTCTTT. Residues: CASSRQGYTEAFF.

The rearrangement uses TRBV28 and TRBJ2-7, with D uncertain. In germline, CDR1 is MDHEN, CDR2 SYDVKM. Trimming removed 5 bases at V and 5 bases at J, with 16 bases between. The CDR3 has 14 amino acids. CDR3 residues: CASSPAPGWNEQYF. For the CDR3, the DNA is TGTGCCAGCAGTCCTGCCCCCGGTTGGAACGAGCAGTACTTC.

The gene calls are TRBV19 and TRBJ2-1; D is perhaps TRBD1 (6 bases). This CDR3 contains 14 residues. Germline lookup yields CDR1 LNHDA and CDR2 SQIVND (reference sequence). The V end was cut by 8 bases, the J end by 4 bases, with 15 bases between. The CDR3 DNA follows: TGTGCCAGTCTTGGGGGCCGCGGGTACAATGAGCAGTTCTTC. It encodes CASLGGRGYNEQFF.